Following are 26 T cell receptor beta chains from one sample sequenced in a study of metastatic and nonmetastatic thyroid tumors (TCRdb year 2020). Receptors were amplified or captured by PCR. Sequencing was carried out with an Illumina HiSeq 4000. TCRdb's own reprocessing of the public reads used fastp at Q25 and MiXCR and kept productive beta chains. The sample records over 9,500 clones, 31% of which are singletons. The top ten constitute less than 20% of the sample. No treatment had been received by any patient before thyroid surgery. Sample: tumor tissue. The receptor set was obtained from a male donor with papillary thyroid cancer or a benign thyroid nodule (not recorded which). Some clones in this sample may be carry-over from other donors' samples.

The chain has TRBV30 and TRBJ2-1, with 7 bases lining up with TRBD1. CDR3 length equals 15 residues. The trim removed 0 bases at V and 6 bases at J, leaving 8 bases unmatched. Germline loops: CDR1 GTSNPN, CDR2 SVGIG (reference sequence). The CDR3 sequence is CAWSVRQGGINEQFF. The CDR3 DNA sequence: TGTGCCTGGAGTGTACGACAGGGTGGTATCAATGAGCAGTTCTTC.

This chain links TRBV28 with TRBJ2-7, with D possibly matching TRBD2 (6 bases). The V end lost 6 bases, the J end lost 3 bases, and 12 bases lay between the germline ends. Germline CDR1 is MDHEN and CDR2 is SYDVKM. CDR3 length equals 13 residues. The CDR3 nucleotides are TGTGCCAGCAGGCCCGCGGGATTCTACGAGCAGTACTTC. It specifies CASRPAGFYEQYF.

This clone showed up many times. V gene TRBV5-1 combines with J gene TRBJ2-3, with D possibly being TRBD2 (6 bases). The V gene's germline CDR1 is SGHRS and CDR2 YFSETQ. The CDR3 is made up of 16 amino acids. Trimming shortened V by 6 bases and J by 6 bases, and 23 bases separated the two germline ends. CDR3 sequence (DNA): TGCGCCAGCAAGGGTGGCGTCCAAGGACGGGGGGATACGCAGTATTTT. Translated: CASKGGVQGRGDTQYF.

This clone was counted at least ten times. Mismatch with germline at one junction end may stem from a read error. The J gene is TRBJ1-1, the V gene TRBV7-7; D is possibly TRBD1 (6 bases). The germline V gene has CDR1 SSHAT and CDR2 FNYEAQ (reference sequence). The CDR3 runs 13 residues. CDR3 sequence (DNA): TGTGCTAGCAGCTTACAACAGGGAGGTGAAGCTTTCTTT. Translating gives CASSLQQGGEAFF. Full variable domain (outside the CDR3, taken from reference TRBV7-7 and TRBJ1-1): GAGVSQSPRYKVTKRGQDVTLRCDPISSHATLYWYQQALGQGPEFLTYFNYEAQPDKSGLPSDRFSAERPEGSISTLTIQRTEQRDSAMYRCASSLQQGGEAFFGQGTRLTVV.

The CDR3 region has the DNA TGTGCCAGTAGTATAAAGGCGGAGTTCAGTTACGAGCAGTACTTC. Translation: CASSIKAEFSYEQYF. The chain carries TRBV19 and TRBJ2-7, with D unclear. CDR3 length: 15 residues. Germline V gene data show CDR1 as LNHDA and CDR2 as SQIVND (reference sequence). Trimming pared 2 bases from V and 4 bases from J, leaving 15 bases between.

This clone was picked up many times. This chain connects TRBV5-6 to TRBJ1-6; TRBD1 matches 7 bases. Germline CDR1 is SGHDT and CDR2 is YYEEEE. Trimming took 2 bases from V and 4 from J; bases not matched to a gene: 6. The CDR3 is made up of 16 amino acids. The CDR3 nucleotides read TGTGCCAGCAGCTTACAGGGGAGTTCTTATAATTCACCCCTCCACTTT. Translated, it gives CASSLQGSSYNSPLHF.

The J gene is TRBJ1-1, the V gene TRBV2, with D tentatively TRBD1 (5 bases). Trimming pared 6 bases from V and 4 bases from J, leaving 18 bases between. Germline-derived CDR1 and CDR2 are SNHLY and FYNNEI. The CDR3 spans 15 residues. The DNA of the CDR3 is TGTGCCAGCAGCGGTTGGGGGATTCGTGGCACTGAAGCTTTCTTT. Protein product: CASSGWGIRGTEAFF.

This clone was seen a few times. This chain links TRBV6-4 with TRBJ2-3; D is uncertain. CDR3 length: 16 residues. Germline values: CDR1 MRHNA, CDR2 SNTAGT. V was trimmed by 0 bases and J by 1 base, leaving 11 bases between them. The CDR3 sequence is CASSDSRARGTDTQYF. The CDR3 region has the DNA TGTGCCAGCAGTGACTCTCGGGCACGGGGCACAGATACGCAGTATTTT.

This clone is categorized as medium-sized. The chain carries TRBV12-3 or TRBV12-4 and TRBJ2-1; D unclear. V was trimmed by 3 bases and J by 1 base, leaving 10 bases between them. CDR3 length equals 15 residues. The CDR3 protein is CASSFLGQSYNEQFF. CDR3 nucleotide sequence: TGTGCCAGCAGTTTTTTAGGGCAATCCTACAATGAGCAGTTCTTC.

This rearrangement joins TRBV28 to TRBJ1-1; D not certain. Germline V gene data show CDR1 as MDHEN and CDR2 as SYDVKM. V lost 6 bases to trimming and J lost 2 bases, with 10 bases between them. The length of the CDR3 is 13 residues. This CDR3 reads CASSPGFNTEAFF. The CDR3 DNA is TGTGCCAGCAGCCCGGGATTCAACACTGAAGCTTTCTTT. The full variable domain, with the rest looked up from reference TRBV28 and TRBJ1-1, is DVKVTQSSRYLVKRTGEKVFLECVQDMDHENMFWYRQDPGLGLRLIYFSYDVKMKEKGDIPEGYSVSREKKERFSLILESASTNQTSMYLCASSPGFNTEAFFGQGTRLTVV.

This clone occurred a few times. In DNA, the CDR3 is TGTGCCAGCAGTTACTCCACTAGCGGGAGTGACATTCAGTACTTC. This encodes CASSYSTSGSDIQYF. This rearrangement joins TRBV6-5 to TRBJ2-4; 11 bases are shared with TRBD2. V dropped 0 bases and J dropped 8; count of bases not matched to a gene: 3. Germline assignment: CDR1 MNHEY and CDR2 SVGAGI. The CDR3 covers 15 residues.

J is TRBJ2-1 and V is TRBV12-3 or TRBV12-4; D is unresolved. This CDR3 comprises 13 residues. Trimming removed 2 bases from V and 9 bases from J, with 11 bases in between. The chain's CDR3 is CASSLLAEVEQFF. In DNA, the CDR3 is TGTGCCAGCAGTTTACTGGCTGAGGTTGAGCAGTTCTTC.

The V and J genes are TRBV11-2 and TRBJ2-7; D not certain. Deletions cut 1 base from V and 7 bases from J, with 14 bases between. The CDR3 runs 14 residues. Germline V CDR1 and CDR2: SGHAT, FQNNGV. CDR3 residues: CASSLAWELGEQYF. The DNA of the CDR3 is TGTGCCAGCAGCTTAGCTTGGGAATTAGGGGAGCAGTACTTC.

The CDR3 DNA is TGTGCCAGCAAGGGGGTGTGTGGCTACACCTTC. Protein sequence: CASKGVCGYTF. The rearrangement uses TRBV6-1 and TRBJ1-2; TRBD1 might be the D (6 bases). CDR1 is MNHNS and CDR2 is SASEGT in the germline V gene. This CDR3 has 11 amino acids. V dropped 7 bases and J dropped 7 bases, with 10 bases sitting between them.

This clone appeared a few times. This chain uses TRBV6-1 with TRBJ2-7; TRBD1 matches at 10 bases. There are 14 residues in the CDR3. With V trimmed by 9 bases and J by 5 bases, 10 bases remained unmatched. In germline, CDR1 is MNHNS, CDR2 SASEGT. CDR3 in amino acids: CASRRGQGYDEQYF. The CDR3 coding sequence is TGTGCCAGTAGAAGGGGACAGGGGTACGACGAGCAGTACTTC.

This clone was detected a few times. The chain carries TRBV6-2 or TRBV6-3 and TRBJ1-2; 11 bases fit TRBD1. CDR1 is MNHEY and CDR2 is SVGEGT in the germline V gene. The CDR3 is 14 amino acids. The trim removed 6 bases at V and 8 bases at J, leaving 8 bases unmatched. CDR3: CASSTDRGREGYTF. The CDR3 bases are TGTGCCAGCAGCACGGACAGGGGGCGCGAAGGCTACACCTTC.

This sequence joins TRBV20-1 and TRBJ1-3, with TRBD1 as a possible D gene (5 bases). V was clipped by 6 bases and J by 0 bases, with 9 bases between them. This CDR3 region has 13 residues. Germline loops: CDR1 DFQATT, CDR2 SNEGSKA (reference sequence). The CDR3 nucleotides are TGCAGTGCCCCGGGGGACTCTGGAAACACCATATATTTT. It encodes CSAPGDSGNTIYF.

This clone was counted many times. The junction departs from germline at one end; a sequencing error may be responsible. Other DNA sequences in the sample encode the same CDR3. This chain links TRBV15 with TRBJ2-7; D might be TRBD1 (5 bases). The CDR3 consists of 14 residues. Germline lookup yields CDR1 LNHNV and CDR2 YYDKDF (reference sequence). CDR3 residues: CATSRGGDPYEQYF. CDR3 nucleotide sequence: TGTGCCACCAGCAGAGGGGGCGACCCCTATGAGCAGTACTTC.

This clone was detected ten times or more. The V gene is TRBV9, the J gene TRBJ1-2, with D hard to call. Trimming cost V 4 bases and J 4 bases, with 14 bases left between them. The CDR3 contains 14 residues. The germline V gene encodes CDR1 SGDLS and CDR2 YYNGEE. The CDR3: CASSPNGEGYGYTF. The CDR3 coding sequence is TGTGCCAGCAGCCCCAACGGCGAGGGCTATGGCTACACCTTC.

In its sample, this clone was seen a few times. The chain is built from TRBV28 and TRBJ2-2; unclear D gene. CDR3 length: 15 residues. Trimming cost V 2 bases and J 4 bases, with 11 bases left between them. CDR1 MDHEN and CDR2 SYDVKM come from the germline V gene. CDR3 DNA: TGTGCCAGCAGTTTACAACCCACAGTCACCGGGGAGCTGTTTTTT. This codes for CASSLQPTVTGELFF.

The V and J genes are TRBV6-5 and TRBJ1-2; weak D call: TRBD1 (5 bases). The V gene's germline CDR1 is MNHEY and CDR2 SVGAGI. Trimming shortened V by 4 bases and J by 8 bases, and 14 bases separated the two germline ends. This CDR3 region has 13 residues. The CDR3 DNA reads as TGTGCCAGCAGTTTCGCAGGGAGAGGGGGCTACACCTTC. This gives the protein CASSFAGRGGYTF.

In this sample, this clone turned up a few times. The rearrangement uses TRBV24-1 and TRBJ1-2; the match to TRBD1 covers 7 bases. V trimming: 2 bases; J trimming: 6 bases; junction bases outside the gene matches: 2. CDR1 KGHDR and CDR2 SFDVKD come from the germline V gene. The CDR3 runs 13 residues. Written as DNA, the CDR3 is TGTGCCACCAGTGATTCTGACAGGGATGGCTACACCTTC. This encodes CATSDSDRDGYTF.

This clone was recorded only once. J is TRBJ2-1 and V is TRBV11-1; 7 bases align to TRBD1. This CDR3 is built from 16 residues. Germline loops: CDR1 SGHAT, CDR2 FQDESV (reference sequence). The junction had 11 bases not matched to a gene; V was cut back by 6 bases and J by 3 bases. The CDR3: CASSIEGGSNYNEQFF. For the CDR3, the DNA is TGTGCCAGCAGTATTGAAGGGGGCAGCAACTACAATGAGCAGTTCTTC.

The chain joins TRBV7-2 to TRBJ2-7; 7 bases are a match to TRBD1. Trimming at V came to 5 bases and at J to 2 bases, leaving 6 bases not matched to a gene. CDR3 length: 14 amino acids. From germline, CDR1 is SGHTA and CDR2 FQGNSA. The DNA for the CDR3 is TGTGCCAGCAGCCATCGGGACAGTGCCTACGAGCAGTACTTC. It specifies CASSHRDSAYEQYF.

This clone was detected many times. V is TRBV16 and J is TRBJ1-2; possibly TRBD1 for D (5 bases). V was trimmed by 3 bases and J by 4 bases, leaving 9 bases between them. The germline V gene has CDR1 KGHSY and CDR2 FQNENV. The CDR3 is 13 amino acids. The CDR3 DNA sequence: TGTGCCAGCAGCCATCGACAGTCCTATGGCTACACCTTC. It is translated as CASSHRQSYGYTF.

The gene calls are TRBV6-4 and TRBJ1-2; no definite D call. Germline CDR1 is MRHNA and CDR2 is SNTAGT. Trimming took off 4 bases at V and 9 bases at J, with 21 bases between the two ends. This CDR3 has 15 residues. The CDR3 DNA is TGTGCCAGCAGTGGATCCGAGGCAGGTCCTTCTCGCTACACCTTC. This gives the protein CASSGSEAGPSRYTF.